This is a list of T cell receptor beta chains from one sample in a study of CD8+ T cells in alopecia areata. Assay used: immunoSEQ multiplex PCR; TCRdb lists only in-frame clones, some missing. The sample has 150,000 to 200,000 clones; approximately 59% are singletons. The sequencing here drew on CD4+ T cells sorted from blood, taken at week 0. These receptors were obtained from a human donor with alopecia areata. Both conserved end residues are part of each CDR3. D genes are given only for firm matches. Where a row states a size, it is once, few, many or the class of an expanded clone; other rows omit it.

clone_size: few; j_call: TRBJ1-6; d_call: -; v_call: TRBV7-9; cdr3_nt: TGTGCCAGCAGCTTTCAACAACAGGCTTTCTATAATTCACCCCTCCACTTT; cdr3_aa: CASSFQQQAFYNSPLHF
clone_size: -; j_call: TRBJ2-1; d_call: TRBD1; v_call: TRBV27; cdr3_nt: TGTGCCAGCAGGGGACAGGGGTTCAATGAGCAGTTCTTC; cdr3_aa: CASRGQGFNEQFF
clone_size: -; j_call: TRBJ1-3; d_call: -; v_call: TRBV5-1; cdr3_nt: TGCGCCAGCAGCTCAGGACCTCCCGGGGGAAACACCATATATTTT; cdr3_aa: CASSSGPPGGNTIYF
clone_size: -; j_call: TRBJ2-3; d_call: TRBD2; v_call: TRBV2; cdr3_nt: TGTGCCAGCGGGGCGGGGGGCCCAGATACGCAGTATTTT; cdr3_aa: CASGAGGPDTQYF
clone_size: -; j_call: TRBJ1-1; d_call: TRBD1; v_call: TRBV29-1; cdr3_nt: TGCAGCGTTACGACAGGGGGTGGGAACACTGAAGCTTTCTTT; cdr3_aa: CSVTTGGGNTEAFF
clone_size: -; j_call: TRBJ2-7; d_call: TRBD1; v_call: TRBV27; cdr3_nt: TGTGCCAGCAGTTTGGGGGACAGCGGCTACGAGCAGTACTTC; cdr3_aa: CASSLGDSGYEQYF
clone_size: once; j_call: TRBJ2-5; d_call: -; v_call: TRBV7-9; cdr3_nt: TGTGCCAGCAGCGAGGACGACGAGACCCAGTACTTC; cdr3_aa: CASSEDDETQYF
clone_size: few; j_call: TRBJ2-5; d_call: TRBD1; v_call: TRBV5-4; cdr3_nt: TGTGCCAGCAAACAGGGGGCAGAAGAGACCCAGTACTTC; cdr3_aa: CASKQGAEETQYF
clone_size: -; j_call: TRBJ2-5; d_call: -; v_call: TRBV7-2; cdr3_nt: TGTGCCAGCAGCTTAGAAAGGGGCCAGACCCAGTACTTC; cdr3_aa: CASSLERGQTQYF
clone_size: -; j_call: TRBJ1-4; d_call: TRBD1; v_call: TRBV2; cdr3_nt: TGTGCCAGCAGGACGGGACAGGGTCATGGTAATGAAAAACTGTTTTTT; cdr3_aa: CASRTGQGHGNEKLFF
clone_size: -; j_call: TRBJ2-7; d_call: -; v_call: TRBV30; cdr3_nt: TGTGCCTGGAGTTCGCACCCTCCCCTCGAGCAGTACTTC; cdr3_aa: CAWSSHPPLEQYF
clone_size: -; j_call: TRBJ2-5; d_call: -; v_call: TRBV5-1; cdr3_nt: TGCGCCAGCAGCTTGGGTCGCGCCTCTCGAGAGACCCAGTACTTC; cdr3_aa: CASSLGRASRETQYF
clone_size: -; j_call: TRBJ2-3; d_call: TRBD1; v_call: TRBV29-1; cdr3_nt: TGCAGCGTTGAATGGGCCGGGACAGGGGCAGATACGCAGTATTTT; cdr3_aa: CSVEWAGTGADTQYF
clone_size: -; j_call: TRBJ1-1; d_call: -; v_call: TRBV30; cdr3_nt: TGTGCCTGGAGTGTCTCTGCAGGGGCTGCGGGATTT; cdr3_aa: CAWSVSAGAAGF
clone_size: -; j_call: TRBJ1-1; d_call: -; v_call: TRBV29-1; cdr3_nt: TGCAGCGTTGTGAGGGGGACCATGAACACTGAAGCTTTCTTT; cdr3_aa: CSVVRGTMNTEAFF
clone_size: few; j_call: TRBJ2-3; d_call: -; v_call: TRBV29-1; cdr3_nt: TGCAGCGTTGAAAAGCGGGCCCCTAGCACAGATACGCAGTATTTT; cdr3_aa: CSVEKRAPSTDTQYF
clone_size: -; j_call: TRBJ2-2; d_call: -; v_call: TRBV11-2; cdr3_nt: TGTGCCAGCAGCCCGAAAGGGGGTTGGGACACCGGGGAGCTGTTTTTT; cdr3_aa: CASSPKGGWDTGELFF
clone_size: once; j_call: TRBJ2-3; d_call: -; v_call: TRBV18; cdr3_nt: TGTGCCAGCTCACGTGGGACCGGCACAGATACGCAGTATTTT; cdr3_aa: CASSRGTGTDTQYF